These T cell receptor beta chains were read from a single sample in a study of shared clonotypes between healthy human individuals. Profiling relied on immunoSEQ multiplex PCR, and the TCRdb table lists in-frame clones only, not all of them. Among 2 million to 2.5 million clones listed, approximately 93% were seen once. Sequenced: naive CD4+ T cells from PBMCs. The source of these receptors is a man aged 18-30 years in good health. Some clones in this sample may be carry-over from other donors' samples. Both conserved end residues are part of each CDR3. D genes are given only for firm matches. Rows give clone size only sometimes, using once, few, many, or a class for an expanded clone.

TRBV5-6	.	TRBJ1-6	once	TGTGCCAGCAGCTTCTACGGGGGTTCACCCCTCCACTTT	CASSFYGGSPLHF
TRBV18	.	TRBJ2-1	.	TGTGCCAGCTCACTCGACCGGTCCTACAATGAGCAGTTCTTC	CASSLDRSYNEQFF
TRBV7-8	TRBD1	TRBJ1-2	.	TGTGCCAGCAGCCTCCGGGACAGTATCTATGGCTACACCTTC	CASSLRDSIYGYTF
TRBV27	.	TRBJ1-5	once	TGTGCCAGCAGAACTTTTACCCAGGGTAGGGGTCAGCCCCAGCATTTT	CASRTFTQGRGQPQHF
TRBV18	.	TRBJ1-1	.	TGTGCCAGCTCACCTGGGGCCCAGACGAACACTGAAGCTTTCTTT	CASSPGAQTNTEAFF
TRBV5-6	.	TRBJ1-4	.	TGTGCCAGCAGCTTGGGTCCAGCCGAGGAAAAACTGTTTTTT	CASSLGPAEEKLFF
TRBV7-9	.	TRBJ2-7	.	TGTGCCAGCAGCTTAATAGGACTATCAGGCAACGAGCAGTACTTC	CASSLIGLSGNEQYF
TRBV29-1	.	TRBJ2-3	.	TGCAGCGTTGTAAGACTACTCACAGATACGCAGTATTTT	CSVVRLLTDTQYF
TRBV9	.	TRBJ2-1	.	TGTGCCAGCAGCGCCGTTGGCTCCTACAATGAGCAGTTCTTC	CASSAVGSYNEQFF
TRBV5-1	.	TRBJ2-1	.	TGCGCCAGCTCCCGAGCCCAGGGTAGCAATGAGCAGTTCTTC	CASSRAQGSNEQFF
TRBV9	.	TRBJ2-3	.	TGTGCCAGCAGCGTAGCGTTAGAAGATACGCAGTATTTT	CASSVALEDTQYF
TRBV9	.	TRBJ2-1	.	TGTGCCAGCAGCTCAAATATCAATGAGCAGTTCTTC	CASSSNINEQFF
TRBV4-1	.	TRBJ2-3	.	TGCGCCAGCAGCGCAGTGGGGTACACGTTGACAGATACGCAGTATTTT	CASSAVGYTLTDTQYF
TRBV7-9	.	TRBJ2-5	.	TGTGCCAGCAGCTTAGCGGGGGTTGTGGAGACCCAGTACTTC	CASSLAGVVETQYF
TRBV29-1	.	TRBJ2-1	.	TGCAGCGTTGGGGGGGCAGAACTCTTACCAGCCTACAATGAGCAGTTCTTC	CSVGGAELLPAYNEQFF
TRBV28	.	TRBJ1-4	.	TGTGCCAGCACCCCTGGGGGGGCGAGGAGCGAAAAACTGTTTTTT	CASTPGGARSEKLFF
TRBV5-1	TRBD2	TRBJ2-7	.	TGCGCCAGCAGCGCCGGACTAGCGGGGATCGACGAGCAGTACTTC	CASSAGLAGIDEQYF
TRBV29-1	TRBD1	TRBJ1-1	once	TGCAGCGTTGAAGAGATGTACAGGGGAATTATGAACACTGAAGCTTTCTTT	CSVEEMYRGIMNTEAFF
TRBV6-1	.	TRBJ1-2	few	TGTGCCAGCAGTGAACGGCAGGGGACTTATGGCTACACCTTC	CASSERQGTYGYTF
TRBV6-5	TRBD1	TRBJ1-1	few	TGTGCCAGCAGTTGGGACAGGGCGAACACTGAAGCTTTCTTT	CASSWDRANTEAFF
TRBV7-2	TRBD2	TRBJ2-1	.	TGTGCCAGCAGCTTATTTCCGGGTGGGAGGGGTAATGAGCAGTTCTTC	CASSLFPGGRGNEQFF
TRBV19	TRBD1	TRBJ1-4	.	TGTGCCAGTACCAAAAAGGGACAGGGCGGCGAAAAACTGTTTTTT	CASTKKGQGGEKLFF
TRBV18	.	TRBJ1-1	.	TGTGCCAGCTCACCACTTCCGAACACTGAAGCTTTCTTT	CASSPLPNTEAFF
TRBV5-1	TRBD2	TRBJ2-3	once	TGCGCCAGCAGCTCAACTAGCGGGACTAGCACAGATACGCAGTATTTT	CASSSTSGTSTDTQYF
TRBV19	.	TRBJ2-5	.	TGTGCCAGTAGTATCGGAACGGTGTACCAAGAGACCCAGTACTTC	CASSIGTVYQETQYF
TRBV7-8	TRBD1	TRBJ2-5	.	TGTGCCAGCAGCTTAGGGGACAGGGGTGGGGAGACCCAGTACTTC	CASSLGDRGGETQYF
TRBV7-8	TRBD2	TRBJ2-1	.	TGTGCCAGCAGCTTAGCGTGGACTAGCTCTGGGCAGTTCTTC	CASSLAWTSSGQFF
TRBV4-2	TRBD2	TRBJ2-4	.	TGTGCCAGCAGCCAAGATGGGACTAGAGCAGGCAAAAACATTCAGTACTTC	CASSQDGTRAGKNIQYF
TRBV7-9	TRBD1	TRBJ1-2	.	TGTGCCAGCAGCGCTCAGGGGGCCCACTATAACACCTTC	CASSAQGAHYNTF
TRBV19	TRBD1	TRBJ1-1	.	TGTGCCAGTAGAGAAAGGGAGACAGGGGTTGGAGCTTTCTTT	CASRERETGVGAFF
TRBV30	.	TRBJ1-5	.	TGTGCCTGGAGCCTACAGGGCAGCAATCAGCCCCAGCATTTT	CAWSLQGSNQPQHF
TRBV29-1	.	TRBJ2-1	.	TGCAGCGTCCGGGGCAATGAGCAGTTCTTC	CSVRGNEQFF
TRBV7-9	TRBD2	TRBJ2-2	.	TGTGCCAGCAGCTTCAGGGCGGGGGCCGGGGAGCTGTTTTTT	CASSFRAGAGELFF
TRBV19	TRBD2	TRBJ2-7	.	TGTGCCAGTAGTACCCAACTTCTGAGAGCGGGAGGCTACGAGCAGTACTTC	CASSTQLLRAGGYEQYF
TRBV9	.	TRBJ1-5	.	TGTGCCAGCTCAAGAGACTCCAATCAGCCCCAGCATTTT	CASSRDSNQPQHF
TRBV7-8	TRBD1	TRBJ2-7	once	TGTGCCAGCAGCTATACAGGACAGGTTCCCTACGAGCAGTACTTC	CASSYTGQVPYEQYF
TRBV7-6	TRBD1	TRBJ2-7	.	TGTGCCAGCAGCTCTCCCGACAGGGGTTCATCCGAGCAGTACTTC	CASSSPDRGSSEQYF
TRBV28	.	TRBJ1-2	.	TGTGCCAGCAGTTTGGCAGGGGCCCACACGTTTTTTGGCTACACCTTC	CASSLAGAHTFFGYTF
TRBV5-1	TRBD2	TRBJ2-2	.	TGCGCCAGCAGCTTGCTAGCGGAGGGGAACACCGGGGAGCTGTTTTTT	CASSLLAEGNTGELFF
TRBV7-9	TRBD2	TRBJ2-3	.	TGTGCCAGCAGCTTAGGGCTAGCGGGAACCACAGATACGCAGTATTTT	CASSLGLAGTTDTQYF
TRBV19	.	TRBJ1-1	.	TGTGCCAGTAGTATAAACCCACGGCCAGGGAGGAGGACTGAAGCTTTCTTT	CASSINPRPGRRTEAFF
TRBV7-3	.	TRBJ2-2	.	TGTGCCAGCAGCCAACAACAGGGAAGGAACACCGGGGAGCTGTTTTTT	CASSQQQGRNTGELFF
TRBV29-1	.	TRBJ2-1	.	TGCAGCGTTGAGCCGACCCAAGGCGACGGTGAGCAGTTCTTC	CSVEPTQGDGEQFF
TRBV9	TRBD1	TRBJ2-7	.	TGTGCCAGCAGCGTAGAGGGGGACAGCTACGAGCAGTACTTC	CASSVEGDSYEQYF
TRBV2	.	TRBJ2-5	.	TGTGCCAGCAGGGCCGGGACCAGGGCGGAGACCCAGTACTTC	CASRAGTRAETQYF